This T cell receptor beta chain comes out of a study of blood T cells in healthy people across ages. The authors isolated at least 6.5 million PBMCs per sample. Losses at the gene ends were 6 bases for V and 7 bases for J; bases not matched to a gene: 6. Germline lookup yields CDR1 MDHEN and CDR2 SYDVKM. This CDR3 is 12 amino acids long. About this clonotype: Its antigen is unknown.

A second PCR, run for roughly 7 to 11 cycles, used a sample-barcoded 5' primer plus a J-beta primer mix. Every cDNA molecule carried a tag from a template-switch adaptor bearing 12 random nucleotides. TCRdb called the 5' RACE reads again in MiXCR, with one record for every CDR3 protein. The table has 1,500,000 or so distinct CDR3 sequences, 59% seen once. Study results and limitations: The recorded TCR beta diversity per million T cells decreased in a roughly linear manner with age. When set beside aged donors, long-lived donors presented more naive CD4+ cells and higher diversity.

Sample: blood. V gene TRBV28 combines with J gene TRBJ2-7; 7 nucleotides line up with TRBD1. This receptor was taken from a man aged 18 to 35 in good health. The CDR3 DNA is TGTGCCAGCAGGACAGGGTATGCGGAGCAGTACTTC. As protein: CASRTGYAEQYF.